This TCR beta chain is drawn from a study of blood T cell repertoires in COVID-19. About the study: Acute-phase and convalescent COVID-19 samples originated in the United States, Italy and Spain. PBMCs, B-cell-depleted T cells, or T cells were the source of the cDNA or gDNA that made up the material.

Original data processing: Reference gene primer amplification gave estimated nucleated cell counts. Repertoires were generated with immunoSEQ multiplex PCR, while TCRdb's copy carries only in-frame clones and drops some. The DNA gave D and trimming, while V, J and clone size come from that table. This sample has approximately 77,000 clones, with around 80% found just once. The CDR3 is made up of 17 amino acids. Losses at the gene ends were 3 bases for V and 0 bases for J; bases not matched to a gene: 10. Germline CDR1 reads SGHVS; CDR2 reads FQNEAQ. The source of this sequence is a woman aged 55-69 years with acute or convalescent COVID-19. This chain connects TRBV7-8 to TRBJ1-2; 7 bases are shared with TRBD1. Material for sequencing was peripheral blood. The CDR3 loop is CASSFLHTGATNYGYTF. The CDR3 DNA reads as TGTGCCAGCAGCTTTCTACACACAGGGGCGACTAACTATGGCTACACCTTC.